The 31 T cell receptor beta chains presented below share a single source sample, sequenced in a study of blood T cell repertoires in COVID-19 (dated by TCRdb to the early 2020s). The library was generated by the immunoSEQ multiplex PCR assay. Sourced from immuneACCESS, this table was stored by TCRdb with only in-frame sequences that have V and J called. A share of the clones is absent; for the studies checked, an unresolved V gene accounts for under half, and the remainder has no known explanation. The sample has about 340,000 clones on record, about four fifths of them singletons. The top ten clones comprise about 3% of the sample. The sample consisted of peripheral blood. The receptors come from a man aged 30 to 39 with active or convalescent COVID-19.

This clone was counted a single time. This rearrangement joins TRBV6-6 to TRBJ2-2; no firm D call. Germline V CDR1 and CDR2: MNHNY, SVGAGI (reference sequence). The CDR3 sequence is 14 residues long. V was cut by 8 bases and J by 3 bases, with 13 bases left in between. The CDR3 DNA follows: TGTGCCAGCGTAATCCAACGGGACACCGGGGAGCTGTTTTTT. Protein sequence: CASVIQRDTGELFF.

The chain employs TRBV10-3 and TRBJ2-2, with a tentative D call TRBD2 (6 bases). CDR1 and CDR2 (germline): ENHRY, SYGVKD. V dropped 4 bases and J dropped 0 bases, with 12 bases sitting between them. The CDR3 spans 16 residues. CDR3 coding DNA: TGTGCCATCAGTGTATTGGGGGGATCGAACACCGGGGAGCTGTTTTTT. Amino acid sequence: CAISVLGGSNTGELFF.

The chain carries TRBV9 and TRBJ2-5; the match to TRBD2 covers 10 bases. Trimming removed 4 bases from V and 7 bases from J; junction bases left unmatched: 13. The germline V gene has CDR1 SGDLS and CDR2 YYNGEE. The CDR3 runs to 16 residues. Written as DNA, the CDR3 is TGTGCCAGCAGCTCGCGGACTAGCGGCCCCCTATGGACCCAGTACTTC. Protein: CASSSRTSGPLWTQYF.

This chain connects TRBV4-1 to TRBJ1-1; D not certain. Looked up from germline, CDR1 is MGHRA and CDR2 is YSYEKL. Trimming took 0 bases from V and 10 from J, leaving 6 bases between them. The CDR3 sequence is 11 residues long. The CDR3 here is CASSQENRAFF. The DNA of the CDR3 is TGCGCCAGCAGCCAAGAAAATCGAGCTTTCTTT.

This rearrangement joins TRBV4-2 to TRBJ2-7; D might be TRBD1 (5 bases). Trimming took 1 base from V and 3 from J, leaving 10 bases between them. Germline CDR1 LGHNA, CDR2 YNFKEQ. CDR3 size: 14 residues. CDR3 in DNA: TGTGCCAGCAGCCAAGTAAGGCAGGGCTACGAGCAGTACTTC. Its translation is CASSQVRQGYEQYF.

This clone was observed a handful of times. V gene TRBV10-3 combines with J gene TRBJ2-7, with 7 bases lining up with TRBD2. J was trimmed by 6 bases and V by 3 bases; bases with no gene match: 11. CDR3 size: 15 residues. The V gene's germline CDR1 is ENHRY and CDR2 SYGVKD. DNA of the CDR3: TGTGCCATCAGTGACCCACTGGCGGGAGTGGGCGAGCAGTACTTC. Its translation: CAISDPLAGVGEQYF.

V is TRBV24-1 and J is TRBJ2-1, with 7 positions matching TRBD1. The CDR3 has 15 residues. Trimming cost V 1 base and J 4 bases; bases outside gene matches: 3. Looked up from germline, CDR1 is KGHDR and CDR2 is SFDVKD. CDR3 sequence: CATSDLGDSYNEQFF. The CDR3 nucleotides read TGTGCCACCAGTGATTTAGGGGACAGTTACAATGAGCAGTTCTTC.

As DNA, the CDR3 is TGCAGCGTTCGGACAGACCAAGAGACCCAGTACTTC. Protein product: CSVRTDQETQYF. This chain links TRBV29-1 with TRBJ2-5; TRBD1 is a possible D gene (6 bases). Trimming took off 5 bases at V and 0 bases at J, with 7 bases between the two ends. Looked up from germline, CDR1 is SQVTM and CDR2 is ANQGSEA. CDR3 length: 12 amino acids.

The J gene is TRBJ2-1, the V gene TRBV4-1; 7 nucleotides line up with TRBD2. Germline-derived CDR1 and CDR2 are MGHRA and YSYEKL. V trimming: 0 bases; J trimming: 3 bases; junction bases outside the gene matches: 8. This CDR3 has 17 amino acids. CDR3 coding DNA: TGCGCCAGCAGCCAAGAAACGGAGAGCGGGAACTACAATGAGCAGTTCTTC. Translating gives CASSQETESGNYNEQFF.

This chain joins TRBV6-2 or TRBV6-3 and TRBJ2-7; 7 bases map to TRBD2. The ends lost 2 bases at V and 0 bases at J; junction bases unmatched: 10. CDR1 MNHEY and CDR2 SVGEGT come from the germline V gene. The CDR3 is 17 amino acids. This CDR3 is CASSYPRRGFLSYEQYF. The CDR3, as DNA: TGTGCCAGCAGTTACCCGAGGCGGGGGTTCCTCTCCTACGAGCAGTACTTC.

The V gene is TRBV19, the J gene TRBJ2-7, with TRBD1 identical over 9 bases. Trimming at V came to 10 bases and at J to 2 bases, leaving 9 bases not matched to a gene. Looked up from germline, CDR1 is LNHDA and CDR2 is SQIVND (reference sequence). The CDR3 extends over 14 amino acids. This chain's CDR3 is CATTPGTGTYEQYF. CDR3 sequence (DNA): TGTGCCACCACCCCAGGGACAGGGACCTACGAGCAGTACTTC.

The chain carries TRBV18 and TRBJ1-4, with TRBD1 as a possible D gene (5 bases). The ends were cut back, 0 bases at V and 7 bases at J, with 9 bases in the middle. The germline V gene encodes CDR1 KGHSH and CDR2 LQKENI. This CDR3 comprises 14 residues. DNA of the CDR3: TGTGCCAGCTCACCACCGGGGGGAGGTGAAAAACTGTTTTTT. Its translation is CASSPPGGGEKLFF.

The rearrangement links TRBV10-3 to TRBJ2-7, with no clear D. V dropped 0 bases and J dropped 12 bases, with 12 bases sitting between them. The length of the CDR3 is 12 residues. CDR1 is ENHRY and CDR2 is SYGVKD in the germline V gene. CDR3 sequence reads: CAISESVGLWYF. Here the CDR3 DNA reads TGTGCCATCAGTGAGTCGGTGGGCCTGTGGTACTTC.

This chain joins TRBV5-4 and TRBJ2-7, with 10 bases that match TRBD2. The CDR3 consists of 16 residues. The germline CDR1 and CDR2 sequences are SGHNT and YYREEE (reference sequence). V was clipped by 5 bases and J by 4 bases; unmatched bases: 12. CDR3 amino acids: CASRVGLAESPYEQYF. CDR3 DNA: TGTGCCAGCAGAGTCGGACTAGCGGAATCTCCTTACGAGCAGTACTTC. The full variable domain, rest sourced from reference TRBV5-4 and TRBJ2-7, is ETGVTQSPTHLIKTRGQQVTLRCSSQSGHNTVSWYQQALGQGPQFIFQYYREEENGRGNFPPRFSGLQFPNYSSELNVNALELDDSALYLCASRVGLAESPYEQYFGPGTRLTVT.

The rearrangement joins TRBV18 to TRBJ2-1; the match to TRBD1 covers 7 bases. This CDR3 is built from 16 residues. Per the germline V gene, CDR1 is KGHSH and CDR2 is LQKENI. V shed 0 bases, J shed 7 bases, and the junction held 9 bases outside the gene matches. The CDR3 DNA follows: TGTGCCAGCTCACCACCGGGACAGTCTACTGGGAATGAGCAGTTCTTC. It specifies CASSPPGQSTGNEQFF. Full variable domain (outside the CDR3, taken from reference TRBV18 and TRBJ2-1): NAGVMQNPRHLVRRRGQEARLRCSPMKGHSHVYWYRQLPEEGLKFMVYLQKENIIDESGMPKERFSAEFPKEGPSILRIQQVVRGDSAAYFCASSPPGQSTGNEQFFGPGTRLTVL.

This clone turned up a few times. The CDR3 nucleotides read TGTGCCAGCAGCTCGGGGGGAGATGCCCAGTACTTC. It encodes CASSSGGDAQYF. V and J are TRBV7-2 and TRBJ2-5, with 7 bases aligning to TRBD2. The CDR3 totals 12 residues. Looked up from germline, CDR1 is SGHTA and CDR2 is FQGNSA. The V and J ends lost 4 bases and 9 bases, in that order; junction bases with no gene match: 5.

This clone was counted a few times. J is TRBJ2-7 and V is TRBV5-4, with D maybe TRBD1 (6 bases). The CDR3 loop spans 13 amino acids. Germline CDR1 is SGHNT and CDR2 is YYREEE (reference sequence). Trimming pared 4 bases from V and 5 bases from J, leaving 13 bases between. The chain's CDR3 is CASSLDRSDEQYF. CDR3 DNA sequence: TGTGCCAGCAGCCTCGACAGGAGCGACGAGCAGTACTTC.

This chain connects TRBV9 to TRBJ2-7; D may be TRBD2 (6 bases). There are 15 residues in the CDR3. The germline V gene encodes CDR1 SGDLS and CDR2 YYNGEE. V lost 3 bases and J 3 bases, leaving 16 bases between the germline ends. The CDR3 spells CASSEDAPGVYEQYF. CDR3 coding DNA: TGTGCCAGCAGCGAGGACGCACCGGGGGTCTACGAGCAGTACTTC.

This chain uses TRBV10-3 with TRBJ2-6; 7 positions match TRBD1. V dropped 9 bases and J dropped 0; count of bases not matched to a gene: 11. Germline CDR1 is ENHRY and CDR2 is SYGVKD. The length of the CDR3 is 17 residues. The CDR3 region has the DNA TGTGCCATAACAGGGGCCCCCACCCCCTCTGGGGCCAACGTCCTGACTTTC. Encoded protein: CAITGAPTPSGANVLTF.

Points on this clone: Different DNA sequences within this sample yield the same CDR3. The rearrangement joins TRBV6-5 to TRBJ2-2; 8 nucleotides line up with TRBD1. The CDR3 covers 15 residues. J was trimmed by 1 base and V by 4 bases; bases with no gene match: 2. Germline V gene data show CDR1 as MNHEY and CDR2 as SVGAGI. The CDR3 nucleotides are TGTGCCAGCAGTTCGGGGACAGGGAACACCGGGGAGCTGTTTTTT. Amino acid sequence: CASSSGTGNTGELFF.

This clone was recorded once. V gene TRBV28 combines with J gene TRBJ1-2; D possibly corresponds to TRBD1 (6 bases). This CDR3 has 14 amino acids. Trimming took 4 bases from V and 8 from J, leaving 17 bases between them. Germline CDR1 is MDHEN and CDR2 is SYDVKM. CDR3 DNA sequence: TGTGCCAGCAGTTCCGGGACAAGCCTGCCAGGCTACACCTTC. This sequence encodes CASSSGTSLPGYTF.

The chain has TRBV4-1 and TRBJ2-7; 9 nucleotides agree with TRBD2. Per germline, CDR1 MGHRA and CDR2 YSYEKL. Trimming cost V 1 base and J 2 bases; bases outside gene matches: 9. The CDR3 consists of 17 residues. CDR3 loop: CASSQAQGTSPTYEQYF. The CDR3 bases are TGCGCCAGCAGCCAAGCTCAGGGGACTAGCCCTACCTACGAGCAGTACTTC.

This chain connects TRBV5-1 to TRBJ2-1, with D possibly TRBD1 on 8 matching bases. Germline assignment: CDR1 SGHRS and CDR2 YFSETQ. V lost 5 bases and J lost 5, with 17 bases in between. The CDR3 has 15 amino acids. As DNA, the CDR3 is TGCGCCAGCAGACCTCGACAGGGGAGGGACAATGAGCAGTTCTTC. Amino acids: CASRPRQGRDNEQFF.

This clone was detected only a few times. The chain is built from TRBV24-1 and TRBJ2-7; tentative D call: TRBD1 (5 bases). Germline CDR1 is KGHDR and CDR2 is SFDVKD. CDR3 size: 13 residues. The V gene lost 0 bases and the J gene lost 5 bases, with 7 bases spanning the gap. Here the CDR3 reads CATSDLEGDEQYF. The DNA of the CDR3 is TGTGCCACCAGTGATTTGGAAGGGGACGAGCAGTACTTC.

The gene calls are TRBV29-1 and TRBJ1-4; D remains ambiguous. The CDR3 has 14 residues. The V gene's germline CDR1 is SQVTM and CDR2 ANQGSEA. The V end was cut by 6 bases, the J end by 8 bases, with 19 bases between. The CDR3 sequence is CSVTQAGDWEKLFF. The CDR3 DNA sequence: TGCAGCGTCACCCAGGCGGGAGATTGGGAAAAACTGTTTTTT.

The CDR3 sequence is CASSNRLTPEAFF. Here the CDR3 DNA reads TGTGCCAGCAGTAACAGATTAACCCCTGAAGCTTTCTTT. This chain links TRBV6-5 with TRBJ1-1; D ambiguous. The CDR3 consists of 13 residues. Per germline, CDR1 MNHEY and CDR2 SVGAGI. V lost 5 bases, J lost 6 bases, and 13 bases lay in between.

The chain links TRBV29-1 to TRBJ1-1; D gene unclear. Germline V CDR1 and CDR2: SQVTM, ANQGSEA. CDR3 length: 13 amino acids. V lost 5 bases and J lost 5, with 15 bases in between. CDR3 residues: CSVLPEWSTEAFF. The CDR3, as DNA: TGCAGCGTTCTCCCGGAATGGAGTACTGAAGCTTTCTTT.

The chain links TRBV6-5 to TRBJ1-1, with a tentative D call TRBD1 (5 bases). The CDR3 has 13 residues. V was pared by 6 bases and J by 0 bases, with 8 bases between. Per the germline V gene, CDR1 is MNHEY and CDR2 is SVGAGI. This chain's CDR3 is CASSRDLNTEAFF. CDR3 sequence (DNA): TGTGCCAGCAGCAGGGACTTGAACACTGAAGCTTTCTTT.

The J gene is TRBJ1-2, the V gene TRBV4-3; 7 nucleotides line up with TRBD1. V lost 4 bases and J lost 4; bases outside the gene matches: 9. CDR3 length: 15 residues. Looked up from germline, CDR1 is LGHNA and CDR2 is YSLEER. CDR3 region: CASSPGGRGIYGYTF. CDR3 DNA: TGCGCCAGCAGCCCTGGCGGCAGGGGGATCTATGGCTACACCTTC.

The V call is TRBV3-1 (or the pseudogene TRBV3-2), the J call TRBJ1-1, with D unclear. This CDR3 has 13 amino acids. Germline loops: CDR1 LGHDT, CDR2 YNNKEL (reference sequence). V dropped 5 bases and J dropped 1 base, with 8 bases sitting between them. The CDR3: CASSYRRNTEAFF. In DNA, the CDR3 is TGTGCCAGCAGCTATAGGAGGAACACTGAAGCTTTCTTT.

This sequence joins TRBV7-8 and TRBJ1-4; weak D call: TRBD1 (5 bases). The CDR3 loop spans 15 amino acids. V was shortened by 1 base and J by 8 bases, with 14 bases between the two germline ends. Germline CDR1 reads SGHVS; CDR2 reads FQNEAQ. The CDR3 region is CASSLVAGLQEKLFF. The CDR3 nucleotides read TGTGCCAGCAGCTTAGTGGCAGGGTTACAGGAAAAACTGTTTTTT.